The next 22 T cell receptor beta chains were all read from a single sample in a study of blood T cell repertoires in COVID-19 (dated by TCRdb to about 2020). The method was the immunoSEQ multiplex PCR assay. The clones in this table, taken by TCRdb from immuneACCESS, are in-frame only. Not every clone is retained; where verified, under half of the shortfall comes from an unresolved V gene, and the cause of the rest is unknown. For this sample the table gives over 90,000 clones, of which 84% were detected only once. The top ten clonotypes cover 3.5% to 5.5% of the sample. The sequenced sample was peripheral blood. The receptors stem from a human donor in a cohort sampled during active COVID-19.

This clone has only one observation. The rearrangement uses TRBV11-3 and TRBJ2-3, with a weak D call TRBD1 (6 bases). V lost 4 bases to trimming and J lost 0 bases, with 11 bases between them. The CDR3 has 15 residues. The germline V gene encodes CDR1 SGHNT and CDR2 YENEEA. CDR3 in amino acids: CASSSRQVSTDTQYF. The CDR3 DNA is TGTGCCAGCAGCTCGCGACAGGTTAGCACAGATACGCAGTATTTT.

The gene calls are TRBV6-4 and TRBJ2-3; maybe TRBD1 (5 bases). The germline gives CDR1 MRHNA, CDR2 SNTAGT. CDR3 length equals 14 residues. V was pared by 4 bases and J by 4 bases, with 12 bases between. CDR3 in amino acids: CASSGDGQPDTQYF. The CDR3, as DNA: TGTGCCAGCAGTGGTGATGGACAACCAGATACGCAGTATTTT.

The genes are TRBV12-5 and TRBJ2-5, with 10 bases lining up with TRBD2. With V trimmed by 3 bases and J by 5 bases, 6 bases remained unmatched. The CDR3 loop spans 15 amino acids. Germline values: CDR1 LGHNT, CDR2 FRNRAP. The CDR3 spells CASGLTAGGPETQYF. As DNA, the CDR3 is TGTGCTAGTGGTTTAACAGCGGGGGGGCCCGAGACCCAGTACTTC.

The chain couples TRBV7-8 to TRBJ2-5; 8 nucleotides agree with TRBD2. The CDR3 totals 17 residues. After removal of 5 bases from V and 2 bases from J, the junction contained 13 bases not matched to a gene. Germline V gene sequence: CDR1 SGHVS, CDR2 FQNEAQ. The CDR3: CASSRGGRAGVQETQYF. The CDR3 coding sequence is TGTGCCAGCAGCCGAGGAGGGAGAGCGGGGGTACAAGAGACCCAGTACTTC.

This clone was observed a few times. The J gene is TRBJ1-1, the V gene TRBV7-2; TRBD1 might be the D (6 bases). This CDR3 comprises 16 residues. Trimming took off 6 bases at V and 7 bases at J, with 24 bases between the two ends. CDR1 is SGHTA, CDR2 FQGNSA, per germline. CDR3 amino acids: CASRLSVSGGQSEAFF. The CDR3 DNA reads as TGTGCCAGCAGACTTAGTGTGTCGGGGGGGCAAAGTGAAGCTTTCTTT.

This clone was seen only once. This rearrangement joins TRBV11-1 to TRBJ1-1; 7 bases agree with TRBD1. The V gene's germline CDR1 is SGHAT and CDR2 FQDESV (reference sequence). The CDR3 runs to 14 residues. V dropped 5 bases and J dropped 8; count of bases not matched to a gene: 11. CDR3 DNA sequence: TGTGCCAGCAGCCTGACGACAGGGAATCCCGAAGCTTTCTTT. Amino acid sequence: CASSLTTGNPEAFF.

The genes are TRBV2 and TRBJ2-2; D gene ambiguous. Trimming pared 6 bases from V and 2 bases from J, leaving 7 bases between. The V gene's germline CDR1 is SNHLY and CDR2 FYNNEI. The CDR3 has 13 amino acids. The CDR3 nucleotides read TGTGCCAGCAGCATGACTAACACCGGGGAGCTGTTTTTT. Protein sequence: CASSMTNTGELFF.

There are a few counts of this clone. The chain links TRBV12-5 to TRBJ2-3, with D possibly TRBD1 on 5 matching bases. With 0 bases removed from V and 6 bases from J, the gap between germline ends came to 13 bases. CDR3 length: 15 residues. CDR1 and CDR2 (germline): LGHNT, FRNRAP. CDR3 amino acids: CASGLVGASSDTQYF. The CDR3 region has the DNA TGTGCTAGTGGTTTGGTAGGGGCCTCTTCGGATACGCAGTATTTT.

The chain links TRBV18 to TRBJ2-3, with 7 bases identical to TRBD1. The CDR3 is 14 residues long. Per the germline V gene, CDR1 is KGHSH and CDR2 is LQKENI. V shed 5 bases and J 2 bases; nucleotides not matched to a gene: 4. The CDR3 bases are TGTGCCAGCTCAGTCACAGGGGACACAGATACGCAGTATTTT. Its translation is CASSVTGDTDTQYF.

The chain is built from TRBV19 and TRBJ1-1, with D tentatively TRBD1 (5 bases). Germline V gene sequence: CDR1 LNHDA, CDR2 SQIVND (reference sequence). Trimming took off 2 bases at V and 0 bases at J, with 10 bases between the two ends. CDR3 length: 15 amino acids. CDR3 in amino acids: CASSIQGGVNTEAFF. CDR3 DNA sequence: TGTGCCAGTAGTATACAGGGTGGGGTGAACACTGAAGCTTTCTTT.

This clone was seen more than once but under ten times. The chain links TRBV30 to TRBJ1-5, with TRBD1 matching 8 bases. V lost 3 bases and J lost 7; bases outside the gene matches: 8. CDR3 length equals 14 residues. Per the germline V gene, CDR1 is GTSNPN and CDR2 is SVGIG (reference sequence). DNA of the CDR3: TGTGCCTGGAGCCCAGGACAGGGACGACAGCCCCAGCATTTT. Encoded protein: CAWSPGQGRQPQHF. The whole variable domain, filled in from reference TRBV30 and TRBJ1-5, reads SQTIHQWPATLVQPVGSPLSLECTVEGTSNPNLYWYRQAAGRGLQLLFYSVGIGQISSEVPQNLSASRPQDRQFILSSKKLLLSDSGFYLCAWSPGQGRQPQHFGDGTRLSIL.

This chain joins TRBV5-1 and TRBJ2-3, with TRBD2 matching over 12 bases. V was pared by 4 bases and J by 2 bases, with 11 bases of the junction left unmatched. The CDR3 sequence is 18 residues long. CDR1 and CDR2 (germline): SGHRS, YFSETQ. The chain's CDR3 is CASSPGGLAGGSTDTQYF. For the CDR3, the DNA is TGCGCCAGCAGCCCCGGCGGGCTAGCGGGGGGGTCCACAGATACGCAGTATTTT.

The V call is TRBV18, the J call TRBJ2-5; weak D call: TRBD2 (7 bases). Germline CDR1 reads KGHSH; CDR2 reads LQKENI. This CDR3 comprises 15 residues. The ends were cut back, 3 bases at V and 5 bases at J, with 16 bases in the middle. The CDR3 sequence is CASSPDGGHGETQYF. In DNA form, the CDR3 reads TGTGCCAGCTCACCGGACGGGGGGCACGGGGAGACCCAGTACTTC.

CDR3 sequence (DNA): TGTGCCAGCAGCTTAAGTGGCTCGGGGGGTTACTATGGCTACACCTTC. It yields the protein CASSLSGSGGYYGYTF. This chain connects TRBV11-2 to TRBJ1-2, with a possible D match to TRBD1 (5 bases). CDR3 size: 16 residues. V shed 2 bases and J shed 3 bases, with 16 bases lying between them. Germline V gives CDR1 SGHAT, CDR2 FQNNGV.

The rearrangement links TRBV11-2 to TRBJ2-1; perhaps TRBD1 as D (7 bases). The germline V gene has CDR1 SGHAT and CDR2 FQNNGV. The CDR3 is made up of 15 amino acids. V dropped 0 bases and J dropped 7 bases, with 13 bases sitting between them. The chain's CDR3 is CASSLDQTGRNEQFF. The DNA for the CDR3 is TGTGCCAGCAGCTTAGATCAGACAGGGAGGAATGAGCAGTTCTTC.

V usage is TRBV7-2 and J usage is TRBJ2-2; 7 positions agree with TRBD1. The germline V gene encodes CDR1 SGHTA and CDR2 FQGNSA. Trimming removed 3 bases from V and 4 bases from J; junction bases left unmatched: 5. This CDR3 region has 15 residues. The CDR3 is CASSFTGATTGELFF. The CDR3 DNA is TGTGCCAGCAGCTTTACAGGGGCCACCACCGGGGAGCTGTTTTTT.

The chain combines TRBV5-5 with TRBJ1-2; possibly TRBD1 for D (5 bases). CDR1 is SGHKS and CDR2 is YYEKEE in the germline V gene (reference sequence). This CDR3 comprises 16 residues. V lost 0 bases, J lost 0 bases, and 12 bases lay in between. CDR3 sequence reads: CASSLDIRGANYGYTF. In DNA form, the CDR3 reads TGTGCCAGCAGCTTGGACATTCGGGGGGCTAACTATGGCTACACCTTC.

V is TRBV7-3 and J is TRBJ2-3, with D tentatively TRBD1 (5 bases). The V and J ends lost 6 bases and 5 bases respectively, with 15 bases between them. Looked up from germline, CDR1 is SGHTA and CDR2 is FQGTGA. This CDR3 is 14 amino acids long. CDR3 amino acids: CASSKTASEDTQYF. The CDR3 DNA follows: TGTGCCAGCAGTAAGACAGCATCGGAAGATACGCAGTATTTT.

The rearrangement uses TRBV5-1 and TRBJ2-7; the match to TRBD1 covers 7 bases. Germline CDR1 and CDR2: SGHRS and YFSETQ. V lost 6 bases and J lost 0; bases outside the gene matches: 12. The CDR3 is made up of 16 amino acids. CDR3 nucleotides: TGCGCCAGCATACAAAGTCCGGGACAGAGCTCCTACGAGCAGTACTTC. Protein product: CASIQSPGQSSYEQYF.

J is TRBJ1-2 and V is TRBV19; D is perhaps TRBD1 (5 bases). Germline-derived CDR1 and CDR2 are LNHDA and SQIVND (reference sequence). CDR3 length: 15 amino acids. Trimming shortened V by 5 bases and J by 1 base, and 14 bases separated the two germline ends. CDR3 region: CASSAPEGDNYGYTF. DNA for the CDR3: TGTGCCAGTAGTGCCCCGGAAGGGGATAACTATGGCTACACCTTC.

The rearrangement joins TRBV7-7 to TRBJ2-1; D may be TRBD2 (7 bases). The CDR3 has 13 residues. Trimming took 0 bases from V and 9 from J, leaving 9 bases between them. CDR1 is SSHAT and CDR2 is FNYEAQ in the germline V gene (reference sequence). The CDR3 sequence: CASSLAGGLEQFF. Written as DNA, the CDR3 is TGTGCCAGCAGCTTAGCGGGGGGGCTTGAGCAGTTCTTC.

This clone was picked up a small number of times. V and J are TRBV9 and TRBJ2-3; 8 bases match TRBD2. The CDR3 runs 14 residues. Looked up from germline, CDR1 is SGDLS and CDR2 is YYNGEE. After removal of 3 bases from V and 5 bases from J, the junction contained 5 bases not matched to a gene. The CDR3 is CASSAGTRKDTQYF. Written as DNA, the CDR3 is TGTGCCAGCAGCGCCGGGACTAGAAAAGATACGCAGTATTTT.